Below, 3 T cell receptor beta chains from the same sample are listed, as sequenced in a study of T cells in localized non-small cell lung cancer. Method: immunoSEQ multiplex PCR; TCRdb's copy keeps in-frame clones and lacks some. This sample has 30,000 to 35,000 clones; just over 90% occur once, and the top ten carry 7.9%. The sequences come from peripheral blood, collected before any cancer treatment. The source is a female donor aged 60 or older with stage I lung adenocarcinoma.

This clone was observed once. The V and J genes are TRBV4-3 and TRBJ1-1; D remains unclear. The CDR3 consists of 15 residues. V was cut by 4 bases and J by 3 bases, with 15 bases left in between. CDR1 LGHNA and CDR2 YSLEER come from the germline V gene. CDR3 sequence: CASSLREGMDTEAFF. CDR3 bases: TGCGCCAGCAGCCTCCGGGAGGGCATGGACACTGAAGCTTTCTTT.

This clone was recorded once. The chain employs TRBV7-9 and TRBJ1-6; D possibly corresponds to TRBD1 (6 bases). Trimming removed 5 bases from V and 5 bases from J, with 19 bases in between. This CDR3 is built from 17 residues. The V gene's germline CDR1 is SEHNR and CDR2 FQNEAQ (reference sequence). CDR3 in DNA: TGTGCCAGCAGCCCAAAACGCCGGGACACGGATAATTCACCCCTCCACTTT. It is translated as CASSPKRRDTDNSPLHF.

The gene calls are TRBV30 and TRBJ2-7; D possibly corresponds to TRBD2 (6 bases). V was cut by 4 bases and J by 2 bases, with 9 bases left in between. Germline CDR1 reads GTSNPN; CDR2 reads SVGIG (reference sequence). The CDR3 runs 12 residues. The DNA for the CDR3 is TGTGCCTGGACGGCGGGGACCTACGAGCAGTACTTC. Its protein is CAWTAGTYEQYF.